This T cell receptor (beta chain) was identified in a study of T-cell memory formation after mild COVID-19 (dated by TCRdb to the early 2020s). With respect to the entire study: TCR sequence clusters from the two donors were found to be largely donor specific. In a couple of donors, T-cell clones that expanded and contracted after mild COVID-19 were tracked by sequencing TCRalpha and TCRbeta repertoires over time. The cohort was made up of two young adult volunteers, one female and one male, who were previously healthy.

Ficoll-Paque density gradient centrifugation was the method used to isolate PBMCs. Study-level results and caveats: Some responding clones were detected in pre-infection memory, suggesting pre-existing cross-reactive memory T cells joined the SARS-CoV-2 response. Clones contracting from day 15 to 85 had balanced CD4/CD8 phenotypes, while a second wave expanding from day 15 to 37 was biased towards CD4+. Contracting CD4+ clones were found mainly in CM and EM memory subsets, while CD8+ clones were enriched in EMRA. SARS-CoV-2 specificity was not confirmed for the second-wave clones peaking on day 37. The study covered only a couple of mild cases, and larger cohorts including severe cases with pre-infection samples were considered necessary.

Sequencing was carried out with an Illumina NovaSeq 6000. TCRalpha and TCRbeta cDNA libraries were built by 5'RACE with constant-segment primers, adding sample barcodes and unique molecular identifiers. Trizol reagent was used to extract RNA from every sample. Amplification of the libraries took two PCR steps, and the second step added a second sample barcode plus Illumina TruSeq adapters. Sequencing of libraries was performed on an Illumina NovaSeq with 2 x 150 bp paired-end reads. The authors' analysis ran thus. With migec v1.2.7, reads were demultiplexed and then collapsed into UMI-guided consensus sequences. Using mixcr v2.1.11, UMI consensuses were aligned to TRA and TRB V and J templates and then assembled into clonotypes. A clonotype was counted as expanded or contracted only if both edgeR and NoisET called the change significant, with noise models trained on biological replicates. edgeR calls used a false discovery rate-adjusted p below 0.01 and a log2 fold-change threshold of 1. As an exploratory analysis of dynamics, max-normalized trajectories of the 1000 most abundant clonotypes were examined by PCA with hierarchical clustering. Separately sequenced CD4+ and CD8+ repertoires were used to assign the CD4 or CD8 phenotype of responding clones. The raw public data were reprocessed by TCRdb itself: fastp quality trimming at Q25, MiXCR clonotype calling, in-frame beta chains only. A single entry per CDR3 protein holds the most common genes and DNA from its merged rows. V and J calls and clone size were set by TCRdb, not the authors. Within this sample are 100,000 to 150,000 distinct CDR3 sequences, with 5% to 6.5% of them counted one time only. In total, the top ten clones hold 2% to 2.5% of the sample.

The CDR3 measures 16 amino acids from cysteine to phenylalanine. The entry retains the CDR3 DNA only, 48 bases that are in frame from base 1. Trimming accounts for 3 bases at V and 0 bases at J, while the number of junction bases matched to no gene is 3. The germline V gene specifies SGHDN as CDR1 and FVKESK as CDR2. This clonotype was counted a few times. The clone's antigen remains unknown. No base qualities exist here, and no much larger clone lies one base off it. The chain joins TRBV14 to TRBJ1-4, with 8 bases in between that match TRBD1. What was sequenced was PBMCs or a T cell subset sorted from them (not recorded which). The clonotype comes from an adult woman who had mild COVID-19 (a few samples of this study predate the infection). The sample titles of this study are shuffled in the database, so cell type and time point are left out; the donor was told from shared clones. The sequenced DNA: TGTGCCAGCAGCCAGTTGACAGGGGCAACTAATGAAAAACTGTTTTTT. Its protein reads: CASSQLTGATNEKLFF. With the portions outside the CDR3 filled from the reference TRBV14 and TRBJ1-4 genes, the complete variable region becomes EAGVTQFPSHSVIEKGQTVTLRCDPISGHDNLYWYRRVMGKEIKFLLHFVKESKQDESGMPNNRFLAERTGGTYSTLKVQPAELEDSGVYFCASSQLTGATNEKLFFGSGTQLSVL.